In its sample, the clone carrying this TCR beta chain was seen many times. These data are taken from a study of neurological immune-mediated disorders. V was shortened by 1 base and J by 0 bases, with 10 bases between the two germline ends. CDR3 size: 16 residues. Germline V gene lookup returns CDR1 SGHRS and CDR2 YFSETQ. TCRdb re-analysed the 5' RACE reads in MiXCR, keeping a single row per CDR3 protein. This table holds roughly 74,000 distinct CDR3 sequences, less than 5.5% found once. The sample comprised PBMCs. V usage is TRBV5-1 and J usage is TRBJ1-4; D gene unclear. The clonotype originates from a man younger than 30 with multiple sclerosis. CDR3 sequence (DNA): TGCGCCAGCAGCTTGAGCCAGCAGTCAACTAATGAAAAACTGTTTTTT. Amino acid sequence: CASSLSQQSTNEKLFF.